The 12 T cell receptor beta chains below come from one sample, sequenced in a study of graft-versus-host responses after intestinal transplantation. Antigens for these TCRs are unknown. Using immunoSEQ multiplex PCR, the repertoire was profiled, and TCRdb retains in-frame clones only, with some absent. The sample has 50,000 to 55,000 clones; roughly 90% are singletons. The specimen was unstimulated CD4+ T cells sorted from spleen or lymph node cells, collected before transplant. These TCRs come from a human donor who was the organ donor for an intestinal transplant.

V is TRBV7-3 and J is TRBJ2-3, with TRBD1 matching 7 bases. The CDR3 runs 14 residues. Germline-derived CDR1 and CDR2 are SGHTA and FQGTGA. With V trimmed by 5 bases and J by 6 bases, 8 bases remained unmatched. CDR3 nucleotides: TGTGCCAGCAGCCTGAGAGACAGGGCGGATACGCAGTATTTT. It codes for CASSLRDRADTQYF.

In nucleotides, the CDR3 is TGTGCCAGCAGTTTTCCCTCCGGGACAGGGCCCCATGAGGGCAATCAGCCCCAGCATTTT. Amino acids: CASSFPSGTGPHEGNQPQHF. The chain couples TRBV27 to TRBJ1-5; 9 nucleotides agree with TRBD1. Trimming took 3 bases from V and 2 from J; bases not matched to a gene: 17. The CDR3 sequence is 20 residues long. The germline V gene has CDR1 MNHEY and CDR2 SMNVEV (reference sequence).

This clone has only a few counts. The chain links TRBV30 to TRBJ2-7; TRBD2 matches 8 bases. The germline V gene has CDR1 GTSNPN and CDR2 SVGIG (reference sequence). The CDR3 sequence is 15 residues long. The V and J ends lost 3 bases and 6 bases, in that order; junction bases with no gene match: 13. The CDR3 DNA is TGTGCCTGGAGGGCCTCCGGGACTAGTTCGGGCGAGCAGTACTTC. Its translation is CAWRASGTSSGEQYF. The variable domain in full, with the rest retrieved from reference TRBV30 and TRBJ2-7, is SQTIHQWPATLVQPVGSPLSLECTVEGTSNPNLYWYRQAAGRGLQLLFYSVGIGQISSEVPQNLSASRPQDRQFILSSKKLLLSDSGFYLCAWRASGTSSGEQYFGPGTRLTVT.

This rearrangement joins TRBV5-3 to TRBJ2-1; the match to TRBD1 covers 7 bases. TRBV5-3 belongs to the ORF category, with a function that is uncertain. This CDR3 comprises 13 residues. V lost 1 base and J lost 5; bases outside the gene matches: 0. The CDR3: CARSLTGDNEQFF. The DNA for the CDR3 is TGTGCCAGAAGCTTGACAGGGGACAATGAGCAGTTCTTC.

The chain links TRBV28 to TRBJ1-3; D uncertain. CDR1 is MDHEN, CDR2 SYDVKM, per germline. V shed 5 bases and J shed 4 bases, with 15 bases lying between them. The CDR3 runs to 15 residues. The CDR3 is CASSPGVKSGNTIYF. In nucleotides, the CDR3 is TGTGCCAGCAGTCCCGGGGTTAAGTCCGGAAACACCATATATTTT.

The V and J genes are TRBV5-1 and TRBJ2-5; 10 nucleotides line up with TRBD2. Matching the DNA end better, TRBJ2-7 makes the J call doubtful. CDR1 is SGHRS, CDR2 YFSETQ, per germline. The CDR3 runs to 14 residues. The CDR3 region has the DNA TGCGCCAGCAGTTTCACTAGCGGGACCTACGAGCAGTACTTC. Translating it yields CASSFTSGTYEQYF.

The chain carries TRBV10-3 and TRBJ1-1; D is perhaps TRBD1 (6 bases). V dropped 6 bases and J dropped 8 bases, with 16 bases sitting between them. The CDR3 is 13 residues long. Germline V lookup: CDR1 ENHRY, CDR2 SYGVKD. The CDR3 loop is CAIRLAPGQEAFF. In DNA form, the CDR3 reads TGTGCCATCAGACTCGCTCCGGGACAAGAAGCTTTCTTT.

The rearrangement links TRBV9 to TRBJ2-7; D is unresolved. Between the trimmed V and J ends, which lost 2 bases and 0 bases, there was a span of 9 bases. The CDR3 contains 14 residues. Germline lookup yields CDR1 SGDLS and CDR2 YYNGEE. The CDR3 DNA reads TGTGCCAGCAGCGTGAGTACTCTCTCCTACGAGCAGTACTTC. This gives the protein CASSVSTLSYEQYF.

The DNA for the CDR3 is TGCAGTTCATCGGGGAACACTGAAGCTTTCTTT. Residues: CSSSGNTEAFF. The rearrangement joins TRBV20-1 to TRBJ1-1; D unclear. V dropped 8 bases and J dropped 1 base, with 8 bases sitting between them. The CDR3 extends over 11 amino acids. Germline-derived CDR1 and CDR2 are DFQATT and SNEGSKA (reference sequence).

This clone was observed a single time. This chain uses TRBV6-6 with TRBJ2-3; 7 bases match TRBD1. The CDR3 runs to 14 residues. The V gene's germline CDR1 is MNHNY and CDR2 SVGAGI (reference sequence). With V trimmed by 8 bases and J by 0 bases, 5 bases remained unmatched. CDR3 region: CASRRTGSTDTQYF. CDR3 DNA sequence: TGTGCCAGCCGGCGGACAGGTAGCACAGATACGCAGTATTTT.

V usage is TRBV18 and J usage is TRBJ2-7; 7 nucleotides align to TRBD2. CDR1 is KGHSH, CDR2 LQKENI, per germline. The junction had 5 bases not matched to a gene; V was cut back by 0 bases and J by 6 bases. The CDR3 is 14 residues long. This chain's CDR3 is CASSPPGGGLEQYF. The CDR3 coding sequence is TGTGCCAGCTCACCACCGGGGGGAGGGCTCGAGCAGTACTTC.

This clone has only one observation. J is TRBJ1-5 and V is TRBV5-1; 7 positions agree with TRBD1. The CDR3 consists of 13 residues. Looked up from germline, CDR1 is SGHRS and CDR2 is YFSETQ. V lost 4 bases, J lost 7 bases, and 5 bases stayed unmatched. CDR3: CASSEEQGQPQHF. The CDR3, as DNA: TGCGCCAGCAGCGAAGAACAGGGGCAGCCCCAGCATTTT.